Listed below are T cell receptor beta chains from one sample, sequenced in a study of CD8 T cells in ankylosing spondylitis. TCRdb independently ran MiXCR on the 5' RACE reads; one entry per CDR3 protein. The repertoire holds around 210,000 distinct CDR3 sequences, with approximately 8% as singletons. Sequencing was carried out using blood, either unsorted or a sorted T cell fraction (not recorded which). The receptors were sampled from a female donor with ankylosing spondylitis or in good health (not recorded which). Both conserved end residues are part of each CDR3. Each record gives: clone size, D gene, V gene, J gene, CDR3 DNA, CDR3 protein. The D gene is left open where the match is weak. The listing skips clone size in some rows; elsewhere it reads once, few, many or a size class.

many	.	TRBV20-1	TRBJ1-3	TGCAGTGCTAGTCTAATCTCTGGAAACACCATATATTTT	CSASLISGNTIYF
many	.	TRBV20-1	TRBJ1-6	TGCAGTGCTAGAGGATTACAGCAAAATTCACCCCTCCACTTT	CSARGLQQNSPLHF
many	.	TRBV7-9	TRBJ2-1	TGTGCCAGCAGCTTAGCGCCTCCCAATGAGCAGTTCTTC	CASSLAPPNEQFF
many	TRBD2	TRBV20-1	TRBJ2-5	TGCAGTGCTGTAAGGGGCGGGGGCCAAGAGACCCAGTACTTC	CSAVRGGGQETQYF
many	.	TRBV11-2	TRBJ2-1	TGTGCCAGCAGCGGTTCAGGACTATCGACTCCAGAGCAGTTCTTC	CASSGSGLSTPEQFF
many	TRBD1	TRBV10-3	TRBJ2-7	TGTGCCACGGGCGGGACAGGGTACGAGCAGTACTTC	CATGGTGYEQYF
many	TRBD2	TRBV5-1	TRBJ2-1	TGCGCCAGCAGCCCTATAGCGGGCCGATACAATGAGCAGTTCTTC	CASSPIAGRYNEQFF
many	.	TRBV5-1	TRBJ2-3	TGCGCCAGCAGTCGAAACAGGGGAGGATCAGATACGCAGTATTTT	CASSRNRGGSDTQYF
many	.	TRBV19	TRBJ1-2	TGTGCCAGTAGGGATGACGCCTACTATGGCTACACCTTC	CASRDDAYYGYTF
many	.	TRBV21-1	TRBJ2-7	TGTGCCAGCAGCAAAGCCCAATCCGAGCAGTACTTC	CASSKAQSEQYF
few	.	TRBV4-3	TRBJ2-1	TGCGCCAGCAGCCAAGGGCCGGGGGGCGTCATCAATGAGCAGTTCTTC	CASSQGPGGVINEQFF
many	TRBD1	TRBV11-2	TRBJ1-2	TGTGCCAGCAGTCCCGACAGGGTCGACTATGGCTACACCTTC	CASSPDRVDYGYTF
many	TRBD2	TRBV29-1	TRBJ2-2	TGCAGCGTTGAAAGAGGCCTAGCGGGAGGGCCAGCCGGGGAGCTGTTTTTT	CSVERGLAGGPAGELFF
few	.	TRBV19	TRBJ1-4	TGTGCCAGTAGTAGTCGGAGCCTTAATGAAAAACTGTTTTTT	CASSSRSLNEKLFF
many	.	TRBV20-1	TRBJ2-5	TGCAGTGCTAGAGATTGGGCGTACACCCAGTACTTC	CSARDWAYTQYF
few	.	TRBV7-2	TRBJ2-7	TGTGCCAGCAGCTTAACCCCGGGACGTGCGACCTACGAGCAGTACTTC	CASSLTPGRATYEQYF
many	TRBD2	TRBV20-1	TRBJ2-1	TGCAGTGCCCCCGGGACTAGCGCTTCCTACAATGAGCAGTTCTTC	CSAPGTSASYNEQFF
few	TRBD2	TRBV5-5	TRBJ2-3	TGTGCCAGCCGTTTCGGGAGGTTCACAGATACGCAGTATTTT	CASRFGRFTDTQYF
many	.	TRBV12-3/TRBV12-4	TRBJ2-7	TGTGCCAGCAGTTTTTCCTCAAACCCGGGACCGCAGTACTTC	CASSFSSNPGPQYF
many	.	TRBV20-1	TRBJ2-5	TGCAGTGCTAGGGGCCAGGTAGTAGAGACAAGCCAAGAGACCCAGTACTTC	CSARGQVVETSQETQYF
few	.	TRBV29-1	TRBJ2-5	TGCAGCGTTGAAAGGGGGCGACAAGGAGGGAGACAAGAGACCCAGTACTTC	CSVERGRQGGRQETQYF
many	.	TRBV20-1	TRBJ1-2	TGCAGTGCCCTTACACAGGCTAACTATGGCTACACCTTC	CSALTQANYGYTF
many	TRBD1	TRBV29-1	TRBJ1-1	TGCAGCGGTAGGGGGCAGAACACTGAAGCTTTCTTT	CSGRGQNTEAFF
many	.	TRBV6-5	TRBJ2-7	TGTGCCAGCAGTTACTCGGCGGGCTTCTACGAGCAGTACTTC	CASSYSAGFYEQYF
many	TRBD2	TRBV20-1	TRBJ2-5	TGCAGTGCTTTCGACTTAGCGGGCCTCCAAGAGACCCAGTACTTC	CSAFDLAGLQETQYF
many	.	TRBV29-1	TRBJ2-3	TGCAGCGGGCGGCCGAGCACAGATACGCAGTATTTT	CSGRPSTDTQYF
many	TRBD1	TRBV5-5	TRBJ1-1	TGTGCCAGCAGCTTGTTGGGCTCCAGGGGGAAGACTGAAGCTTTCTTT	CASSLLGSRGKTEAFF
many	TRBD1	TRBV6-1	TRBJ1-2	TGTGCCAGCAGTCGACAGGGGAACTATGGCTACACCTTC	CASSRQGNYGYTF
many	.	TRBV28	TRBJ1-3	TGTGCCAGCAGTTCGACAGTCATCTACTCTGGAAACACCATATATTTT	CASSSTVIYSGNTIYF
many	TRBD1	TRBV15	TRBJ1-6	TGTGCCACCAGCAGAGTAGACAGGGTAGATTCACCCCTCCACTTT	CATSRVDRVDSPLHF
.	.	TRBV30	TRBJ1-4	TGTGTCTCTACGGGTGGTCTGGACGAAAAACTGTTTTTT	CVSTGGLDEKLFF
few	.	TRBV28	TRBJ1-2	TGTGCCAGCAGTCCGATAGGGAGGTCGGGGGGTTATGGCTACACCTTC	CASSPIGRSGGYGYTF
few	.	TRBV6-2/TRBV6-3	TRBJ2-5	TGTGCCAGCACCCCGACGGGACACCCAGGAGAGACCCAGTACTTC	CASTPTGHPGETQYF
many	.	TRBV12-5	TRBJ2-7	TGTGCTAGTGGTTTTAGCGGAGGCAGGTCCTACGAGCAGTACTTC	CASGFSGGRSYEQYF
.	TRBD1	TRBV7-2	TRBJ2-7	TGTGCCAGCAGCCTCACAGGGGACCCATCCTACGAGCAGTACTTC	CASSLTGDPSYEQYF
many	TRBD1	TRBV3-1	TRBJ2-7	TGTGCCAGCAGCCAAGGGGGACAGGGGACCTACGAGCAGTACTTC	CASSQGGQGTYEQYF
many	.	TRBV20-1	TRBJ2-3	TGCAGTGCTAGAGCACTGGAGATCCCCACAGATACGCAGTATTTT	CSARALEIPTDTQYF
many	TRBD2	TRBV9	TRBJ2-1	TGTGCCAGCAGCCCGCGGGGGGCTAGCAATTCCTACAATGAGCAGTTCTTC	CASSPRGASNSYNEQFF
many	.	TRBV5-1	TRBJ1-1	TGCGCCAGCAGCCATCGACAGGCCACTGAAGCTTTCTTT	CASSHRQATEAFF
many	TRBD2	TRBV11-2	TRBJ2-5	TGTGCCAGCAGCCGACCCAGTAGCGGGATCCAAGAGACCCAGTACTTC	CASSRPSSGIQETQYF